This TCR beta chain was sequenced in a study of cytomegalovirus exposure and HLA in healthy donors. Measured with immunoSEQ multiplex PCR; TCRdb has only the in-frame clones, and not every one. The data hold fewer than 90,000 clones, with roughly 84% observed a single time. The sequence was collected from a woman under 30 in good health and CMV-seropositive. The specimen was PBMCs.

The chain's CDR3 is CAWSPDRDRGPLNTEAFF. DNA for the CDR3: TGTGCCTGGAGTCCTGACCGGGACAGGGGGCCTTTGAACACTGAAGCTTTCTTT. The chain is built from TRBV30 and TRBJ1-1; 12 bases are shared with TRBD1. Losses at the gene ends were 2 bases for V and 0 bases for J; bases not matched to a gene: 10. From germline, CDR1 is GTSNPN and CDR2 SVGIG (reference sequence). The CDR3 runs 18 residues.